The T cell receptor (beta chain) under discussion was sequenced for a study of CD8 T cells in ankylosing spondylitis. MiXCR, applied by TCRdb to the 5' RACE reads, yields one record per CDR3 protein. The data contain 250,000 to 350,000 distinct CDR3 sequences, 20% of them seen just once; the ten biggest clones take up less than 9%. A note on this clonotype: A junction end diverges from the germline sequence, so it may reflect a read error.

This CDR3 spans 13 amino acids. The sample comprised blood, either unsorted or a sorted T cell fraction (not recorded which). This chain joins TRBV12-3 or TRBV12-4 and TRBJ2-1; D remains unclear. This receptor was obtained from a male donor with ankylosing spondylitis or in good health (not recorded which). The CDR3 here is CASSLPPYDEQFF. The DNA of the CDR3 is TGTGCCAGCAGTTTGCCCCCCTACGATGAGCAGTTCTTC.